This T cell receptor beta chain was observed in a study of Tregs in tolerant kidney transplant recipients. CDR3 size: 13 residues. Germline CDR1 SGHTA, CDR2 FQGNSA. The junction had 4 bases not matched to a gene; V was cut back by 5 bases and J by 7 bases. Assay: immunoSEQ multiplex PCR; the TCRdb copy retains only in-frame clones and omits some. Its clone listing holds around 33,000 clones. Note on this clone: The read terminates 3 residues before the CDR3 end, so the remaining end is supplied by the germline J gene.

Mixed chimerism was transient after nonmyeloablative marrow transplants from related graft donors. This receptor was identified in a human patient who received a combined kidney and bone marrow transplant. A share of the T cells may be of graft donor origin. The chain uses TRBV7-2 and TRBJ1-4, with TRBD1 matching 7 bases. Sequencing was performed on CD4+ T cells from blood (PBMCs), taken 24 months after the transplant. The CDR3 sequence: CASSTGTVEKLFF. CDR3 DNA, as far as it was read: TGTGCCAGCAGCACAGGGACAGTTGAAAAA.